What follows are 21 T cell receptor beta chains derived from one specimen sequenced in a study of tumor-infiltrating lymphocytes in localized non-small cell lung cancer. The protocol was immunoSEQ multiplex PCR, while the TCRdb copy is restricted to in-frame clones and leaves out a portion. Of some 9,500 clones in the sample, more than 70% were seen once. The material sequenced was lung tumor tissue. These receptors originate from a human donor with non-small cell lung cancer.

This clone appeared a single time. This chain connects TRBV7-9 to TRBJ1-1; D remains unclear. Deletions cut 5 bases from V and 4 bases from J, with 20 bases between. This CDR3 has 16 amino acids. Germline-derived CDR1 and CDR2 are SEHNR and FQNEAQ (reference sequence). CDR3 in DNA: TGTGCCAGCAGCGACCGGGGTAAGGCCGGTGGCACTGAAGCTTTCTTT. Protein: CASSDRGKAGGTEAFF.

The CDR3 region has the DNA TGCGCCAGCAGCGGAAATCGGACCCGGGAGACCCAGTACTTC. Its protein is CASSGNRTRETQYF. The J gene is TRBJ2-5, the V gene TRBV5-1; D gene uncertain. Trimming cost V 4 bases and J 5 bases, with 15 bases left between them. Germline CDR1 reads SGHRS; CDR2 reads YFSETQ. This CDR3 is built from 14 residues.

CDR3 sequence: CASSPRRGTYEQYF. In DNA form, the CDR3 reads TGCGCCAGCAGCCCTCGCAGGGGGACCTACGAGCAGTACTTC. The chain couples TRBV5-1 to TRBJ2-7, with 7 positions matching TRBD1. Germline CDR1 SGHRS, CDR2 YFSETQ. The trim removed 4 bases at V and 2 bases at J, leaving 6 bases unmatched. This CDR3 contains 14 residues.

The rearrangement joins TRBV11-2 to TRBJ2-1; 10 bases match TRBD2. The germline V gene has CDR1 SGHAT and CDR2 FQNNGV. The ends lost 5 bases at V and 5 bases at J; junction bases unmatched: 15. CDR3 length: 18 amino acids. CDR3 nucleotide sequence: TGTGCCAGCAGCACCGCCAGGGGGGGGACTAGCGAGGACAATGAGCAGTTCTTC. Encoded protein: CASSTARGGTSEDNEQFF. The full variable domain, completed using reference TRBV11-2 and TRBJ2-1, is EAGVAQSPRYKIIEKRQSVAFWCNPISGHATLYWYQQILGQGPKLLIQFQNNGVVDDSQLPKDRFSAERLKGVDSTLKIQPAKLEDSAVYLCASSTARGGTSEDNEQFFGPGTRLTVL.

Here the CDR3 reads CASTPDGTYEQYF. CDR3 bases: TGTGCCAGCACCCCGGACGGAACCTACGAGCAGTACTTC. The rearrangement links TRBV6-5 to TRBJ2-7; no clear D. The CDR3 covers 13 residues. The germline V and J ends were trimmed by 7 bases and 2 bases, with 12 bases remaining between them. Per the germline V gene, CDR1 is MNHEY and CDR2 is SVGAGI.

This chain uses TRBV5-1 with TRBJ2-5; D call uncertain. Germline V gene lookup returns CDR1 SGHRS and CDR2 YFSETQ. The CDR3 is 15 residues long. The V end was cut by 2 bases, the J end by 2 bases, with 13 bases between. The CDR3 DNA reads as TGCGCCAGCAGCTTCTCCGGACGTGTTCAAGAGACCCAGTACTTC. Translating it yields CASSFSGRVQETQYF.

This chain connects TRBV7-9 to TRBJ1-5; no firm D call. Trimming cost V 3 bases and J 5 bases, with 8 bases left between them. Germline V gene sequence: CDR1 SEHNR, CDR2 FQNEAQ (reference sequence). There are 13 residues in the CDR3. Here the CDR3 DNA reads TGTGCCAGCAGCTTTGGATCCCATCAGCCCCAGCATTTT. Its protein product is CASSFGSHQPQHF.

The rearrangement links TRBV5-1 to TRBJ2-7; 10 bases align to TRBD1. Trimming at V came to 0 bases and at J to 6 bases, leaving 6 bases not matched to a gene. The CDR3 loop spans 15 amino acids. CDR1 is SGHRS, CDR2 YFSETQ, per germline. CDR3 sequence: CASSLGGTGAAEQYF. The CDR3 DNA reads as TGCGCCAGCAGCTTGGGAGGGACAGGGGCTGCCGAGCAGTACTTC.

The genes are TRBV18 and TRBJ1-3; D is unclear. Germline CDR1 is KGHSH and CDR2 is LQKENI. The CDR3 is 16 amino acids. V was pared by 1 base and J by 0 bases, with 10 bases between. The DNA of the CDR3 is TGTGCCAGCTCACCACTTGTTGGGAGCTCTGGAAACACCATATATTTT. Protein sequence: CASSPLVGSSGNTIYF.

This clone has just a few counts. This sequence joins TRBV6-1 and TRBJ2-7; 8 bases fit TRBD1. Germline values: CDR1 MNHNS, CDR2 SASEGT. The CDR3 spans 15 residues. Trimming cost V 1 base and J 1 base; bases outside gene matches: 3. Written as DNA, the CDR3 is TGTGCCAGCAGTGAAGAGGACAGGGTTTCCTACGAGCAGTACTTC. Protein sequence: CASSEEDRVSYEQYF.

CDR3 sequence reads: CAWSVTGGYQQYF. The CDR3 DNA follows: TGTGCCTGGAGTGTGACAGGGGGATACCAGCAGTACTTC. This chain uses TRBV30 with TRBJ2-7, with TRBD1 matching 9 bases. This CDR3 region has 13 residues. Germline values: CDR1 GTSNPN, CDR2 SVGIG (reference sequence). J was trimmed by 8 bases and V by 0 bases; bases with no gene match: 5.

The CDR3: CASIPAGGTDTQYF. The CDR3 DNA reads TGTGCCAGTATACCAGCGGGGGGGACAGATACGCAGTATTTT. This sequence joins TRBV19 and TRBJ2-3; 10 bases fit TRBD2. After removal of 7 bases from V and 3 bases from J, the junction contained 4 bases not matched to a gene. This CDR3 is 14 amino acids long. The V gene's germline CDR1 is LNHDA and CDR2 SQIVND (reference sequence).

DNA of the CDR3: TGCGCCAGCAGCTTGGGGACAGGGGATCAGCCCCAGCATTTT. Its protein is CASSLGTGDQPQHF. The rearrangement links TRBV5-1 to TRBJ1-5; 9 nucleotides match TRBD1. V trimming: 0 bases; J trimming: 5 bases; junction bases outside the gene matches: 0. Germline V gene lookup returns CDR1 SGHRS and CDR2 YFSETQ. CDR3 length: 14 residues.

This chain connects TRBV29-1 to TRBJ2-7; D is unresolved. The CDR3 extends over 14 amino acids. In germline, CDR1 is SQVTM, CDR2 ANQGSEA. Trimming removed 8 bases at V and 0 bases at J, with 17 bases between. Here the CDR3 reads CSSLTGFPSYEQYF. The CDR3 region has the DNA TGCAGCTCCCTCACTGGGTTTCCCTCCTACGAGCAGTACTTC.

The rearrangement links TRBV7-6 to TRBJ1-1; a weak D match, TRBD1 (5 bases). Trimming removed 4 bases from V and 4 bases from J, with 10 bases in between. This CDR3 comprises 13 residues. Germline V gives CDR1 SGHVS, CDR2 FNYEAQ. The CDR3 nucleotides read TGTGCCAGCAGCTCGGGGGGGGGCACTGAAGCTTTCTTT. It specifies CASSSGGGTEAFF.

The gene calls are TRBV14 and TRBJ1-2; 8 bases agree with TRBD1. Germline CDR1 is SGHDN and CDR2 is FVKESK. The CDR3 is 15 residues long. Germline trimming cut 5 bases from V and 7 bases from J; bases unmatched to any gene: 12. The CDR3 spells CASSGQGAISAGYTF. The CDR3 DNA sequence: TGTGCCAGCAGCGGGCAGGGGGCGATCTCGGCTGGCTACACCTTC. Filled out from reference TRBV14 and TRBJ1-2, the complete variable domain reads EAGVTQFPSHSVIEKGQTVTLRCDPISGHDNLYWYRRVMGKEIKFLLHFVKESKQDESGMPNNRFLAERTGGTYSTLKVQPAELEDSGVYFCASSGQGAISAGYTFGSGTRLTVV.

V and J are TRBV1 and TRBJ1-4. TRBV1 is flagged as a pseudogene. CDR3 length: 14 residues. The CDR3 nucleotides read TGCACCAGCTGGAGGAGAGACAGCCCGGAAAAACTGTTTTTT. It yields the protein CTSWRRDSPEKLFF.

The V and J genes are TRBV7-2 and TRBJ2-7; TRBD2 aligns across 10 bases. CDR3 length: 15 residues. In germline, CDR1 is SGHTA, CDR2 FQGNSA. The V gene end was trimmed by 1 base and the J gene end by 7 bases; junction bases not matched to a gene: 7. Written as DNA, the CDR3 is TGTGCCAGCAGCTTAGGAGTGGTAGCGGGGGGTGAGCAGTACTTC. Protein product: CASSLGVVAGGEQYF.

This rearrangement joins TRBV19 to TRBJ2-5; 8 bases agree with TRBD1. Trimming took 9 bases from V and 5 from J; bases not matched to a gene: 11. Germline loops: CDR1 LNHDA, CDR2 SQIVND (reference sequence). The CDR3 is 14 amino acids. The CDR3, as DNA: TGTGCCAGCCCATTAGGACAGGGATGGGAGACCCAGTACTTC. It translates to CASPLGQGWETQYF.

This chain links TRBV7-2 with TRBJ2-1, with unresolved D. V lost 4 bases and J lost 10, with 8 bases in between. The CDR3 has 11 residues. Germline V gives CDR1 SGHTA, CDR2 FQGNSA. In DNA, the CDR3 is TGTGCCAGCAGCTCCGAGGAGGAGCAGTTCTTC. As protein: CASSSEEEQFF.

This chain uses TRBV5-1 with TRBJ1-1, with 8 bases aligning to TRBD1. With V trimmed by 3 bases and J by 4 bases, 5 bases remained unmatched. The CDR3 has 14 amino acids. CDR1 and CDR2 (germline): SGHRS, YFSETQ. Here the CDR3 DNA reads TGCGCCAGCAGCTCCAGGGGGCTTGGCACTGAAGCTTTCTTT. This encodes CASSSRGLGTEAFF.